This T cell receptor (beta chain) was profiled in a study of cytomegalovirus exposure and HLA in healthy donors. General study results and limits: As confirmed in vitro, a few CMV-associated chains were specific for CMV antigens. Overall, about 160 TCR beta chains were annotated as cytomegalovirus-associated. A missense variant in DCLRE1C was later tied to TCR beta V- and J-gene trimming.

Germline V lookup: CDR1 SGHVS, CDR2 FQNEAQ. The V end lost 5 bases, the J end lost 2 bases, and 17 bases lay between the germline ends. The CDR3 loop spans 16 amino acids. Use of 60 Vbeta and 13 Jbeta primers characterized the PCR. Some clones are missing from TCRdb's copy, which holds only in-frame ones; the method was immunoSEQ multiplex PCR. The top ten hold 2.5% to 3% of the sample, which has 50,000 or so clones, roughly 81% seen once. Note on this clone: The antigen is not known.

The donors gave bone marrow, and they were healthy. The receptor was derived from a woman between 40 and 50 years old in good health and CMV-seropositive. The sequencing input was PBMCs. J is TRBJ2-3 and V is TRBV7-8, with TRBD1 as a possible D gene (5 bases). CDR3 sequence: CASSPGFRQFTDTQYF. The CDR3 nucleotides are TGTGCCAGCAGCCCCGGTTTTAGACAGTTCACAGATACGCAGTATTTT.